This is a list of T cell receptor beta chains from one sample in a study of blood T cell repertoires in COVID-19. Libraries were prepared by immunoSEQ multiplex PCR; TCRdb keeps only in-frame clonotypes and omits some of them. The sample holds about 280,000 clones; approximately 83% are singletons and the top ten take 2% to 2.5%. Sequencing input: peripheral blood. These receptors were taken from a woman aged 25 to 39 who had recovered from COVID-19. Both conserved end residues are part of each CDR3. A D gene is named only where the DNA matches it firmly. The size of a clone is reported for some rows only, either as once, few or many, or as a class for expanded clones.

cdr3_nt	cdr3_aa	v_call	clone_size	j_call	d_call
TGCGCCAGCAGCGCATCAGGGGGCGCTTTGGATGAGCAGTTCTTC	CASSASGGALDEQFF	TRBV4-1	NA	TRBJ2-1	TRBD1
TGTGCCAGTAGTACGACCACAGGGGGCCCGGGAGCTTTCTTT	CASSTTTGGPGAFF	TRBV19	once	TRBJ1-1	TRBD1
TGTGCCAGCAGTTTAGGCGGGAGTCCCCACAATGAGCAGTTCTTC	CASSLGGSPHNEQFF	TRBV27	NA	TRBJ2-1	TRBD2
TGTGCCAGCAGCTTTTCACAGGGGGGCTACAATGAGCAGTTCTTC	CASSFSQGGYNEQFF	TRBV5-4	NA	TRBJ2-1	TRBD1
TGTGCCAGTACCCGAGGGGGGGGAGGACAGCCCCAGCATTTT	CASTRGGGGQPQHF	TRBV19	NA	TRBJ1-5	NA
TGTGCCTGGAGTTTACCGGGGTACGAGCAGTACTTC	CAWSLPGYEQYF	TRBV30	once	TRBJ2-7	NA
TGCGCCAGCAGCCAATTTAGCGGGGATAACAATGAGCAGTTCTTC	CASSQFSGDNNEQFF	TRBV4-3	NA	TRBJ2-1	TRBD2
TGTGCTACCCGACCCCAGGACACTGAAGCTTTCTTT	CATRPQDTEAFF	TRBV7-7	few	TRBJ1-1	NA
TGTGCCTGGAGGGGACTGACAGGGAGAAAGACAGATACGCAGTATTTT	CAWRGLTGRKTDTQYF	TRBV30	NA	TRBJ2-3	NA
TGTGCCAGCAGTAAGGACAGGGAGCAGTACTTC	CASSKDREQYF	TRBV6-5	NA	TRBJ2-7	TRBD1
TGTGCCATCAGTGAATATGGCGGCTCTGGGGCCAACGTCCTGACTTTC	CAISEYGGSGANVLTF	TRBV10-3	NA	TRBJ2-6	NA
TGTGCCAGCAGCGAACAGGGTGCAGATACGCAGTATTTT	CASSEQGADTQYF	TRBV11-3	NA	TRBJ2-3	NA
TGTGCCAGCAGCTTAGATACGGGGGGTATCAATGAGCAGTTCTTC	CASSLDTGGINEQFF	TRBV7-2	NA	TRBJ2-1	TRBD2
TGTGCCAGCAGTGAGGGTGGGACAGGGCGGTCACCCCTCCACTTT	CASSEGGTGRSPLHF	TRBV2	NA	TRBJ1-6	TRBD1
TGTGCCAGCTCCCCACCACAGTCGCAAGAGACCCAGTACTTC	CASSPPQSQETQYF	TRBV18	NA	TRBJ2-5	NA
TGTGCCAGTAGTATATCAGGGACAGGGGACTCCTACAATGAGCAGTTCTTC	CASSISGTGDSYNEQFF	TRBV19	NA	TRBJ2-1	TRBD1
TGTGCCAGCAGCTTAACTGGACAGACAACTAATGAAAAACTGTTTTTT	CASSLTGQTTNEKLFF	TRBV7-6	NA	TRBJ1-4	NA
TGTGCCAGCTCACCACCGGGAAGATACCAGGGGGGCTACACCTTC	CASSPPGRYQGGYTF	TRBV18	NA	TRBJ1-2	NA
TGTGCCAGCAGCGAAGTAACCCCCAGACAGGGCCCCTACGAGCAGTACTTC	CASSEVTPRQGPYEQYF	TRBV14	NA	TRBJ2-7	TRBD1
TGTGCCAGTAGGGCGGACTATAATTCACCCCTCCACTTT	CASRADYNSPLHF	TRBV19	once	TRBJ1-6	NA
TGTGCCAGTAGTAGGACTAGCGGGAACTCCTACAATGAGCAGTTCTTC	CASSRTSGNSYNEQFF	TRBV19	few	TRBJ2-1	TRBD2
TGCGCCAGCAGCTTGGAATTAGTGGGGAGGAACACTGAAGCTTTCTTT	CASSLELVGRNTEAFF	TRBV5-1	NA	TRBJ1-1	NA
TGTGCCAGCAGTCTAACCGGGACTACTGTCGAGCAGTACTTC	CASSLTGTTVEQYF	TRBV6-2/TRBV6-3	NA	TRBJ2-7	TRBD2
TGCAGCGCTACAGGGTTCGAAGAGACCCAGTACTTC	CSATGFEETQYF	TRBV29-1	NA	TRBJ2-5	NA
TGTGCCAGCAGCTCGAGAGAGGGACAGGGTCGAGCTTTCTTT	CASSSREGQGRAFF	TRBV7-9	NA	TRBJ1-1	TRBD1
TGTGCCAGCAGACCGCAGGGGAATTACTACGAGCAGTACTTC	CASRPQGNYYEQYF	TRBV6-6	NA	TRBJ2-7	NA
TGTGCCTGGACAGGGGTAGCGGGGGGATCGAGCTCCTACAATGAGCAGTTCTTC	CAWTGVAGGSSSYNEQFF	TRBV30	NA	TRBJ2-1	TRBD2